The 15 T cell receptor beta chains listed next were all sequenced from one sample in a study of blood T cell repertoires in COVID-19. Assay: immunoSEQ multiplex PCR; the TCRdb copy retains only in-frame clones and omits some. The data hold approximately 240,000 clones, with 70% to 90% observed a single time. The sample was peripheral blood. The source of these receptors is a woman aged 35 to 49 who had recovered from COVID-19.

About this clone itself: At one of its ends the junction is not consistent with the germline gene, which may arise from a read error. The rearrangement joins TRBV5-6 to TRBJ1-2; TRBD1 is a possible D gene (5 bases). Germline lookup yields CDR1 SGHDT and CDR2 YYEEEE. CDR3 size: 14 residues. For the CDR3, the DNA is TGTGCCAGCGAGTCGGGCGGTGGCAGGTGGGGCACAATCTTC. This codes for CASESGGGRWGTIF.

This chain uses TRBV6-5 with TRBJ1-2; tentative D call: TRBD1 (6 bases). Between the trimmed V and J ends, which lost 6 bases and 8 bases, there was a span of 22 bases. The CDR3 has 15 amino acids. Germline values: CDR1 MNHEY, CDR2 SVGAGI. The CDR3, as DNA: TGTGCCAGCAGCCAGCCGACAGGACAGTTCGCCGGCTACACCTTC. This encodes CASSQPTGQFAGYTF.

The rearrangement joins TRBV7-3 to TRBJ2-7; D ambiguous. Germline-derived CDR1 and CDR2 are SGHTA and FQGTGA. The CDR3 length is 12 residues. Trimming took off 4 bases at V and 3 bases at J, with 7 bases between the two ends. CDR3 DNA: TGTGCCAGCAGCTCCTACCACTACGAGCAGTACTTC. Amino acid sequence: CASSSYHYEQYF.

DNA of the CDR3: TGTGCCAGCAGCAACTCAGGGCGAGCTAGACAGCCCCAGCATTTT. As protein: CASSNSGRARQPQHF. This chain links TRBV21-1 with TRBJ1-5; whether TRBD1, the table's D call, matches the DNA was not checked. TRBV21-1 is a known pseudogene. This CDR3 is built from 15 residues.

This chain joins TRBV7-6 and TRBJ2-5; TRBD1 matches at 12 bases. Losses at the gene ends were 6 bases for V and 4 bases for J; bases not matched to a gene: 6. CDR1 is SGHVS, CDR2 FNYEAQ, per germline. The CDR3 has 15 amino acids. CDR3 bases: TGTGCCAGCAGAACCGGGACAGGGGGCTCAGAGACCCAGTACTTC. The encoded protein is CASRTGTGGSETQYF. Full variable domain (remainder filled in from reference TRBV7-6 and TRBJ2-5): GAGVSQSPRYKVTKRGQDVALRCDPISGHVSLYWYRQALGQGPEFLTYFNYEAQQDKSGLPNDRFSAERPEGSISTLTIQRTEQRDSAMYRCASRTGTGGSETQYFGPGTRLLVL.

V is TRBV7-2 and J is TRBJ1-2; 8 bases map to TRBD1. The V gene end was trimmed by 5 bases and the J gene end by 8 bases; junction bases not matched to a gene: 13. Germline CDR1 is SGHTA and CDR2 is FQGNSA. CDR3 length equals 15 residues. The CDR3 DNA is TGTGCCAGCAGCACCCGATCGACAGGGGCCCAGGGCTACACCTTC. Amino acids: CASSTRSTGAQGYTF.

The chain joins TRBV30 to TRBJ2-7; perhaps TRBD2 as D (5 bases). The CDR3 is made up of 13 amino acids. The V gene lost 6 bases and the J gene lost 7 bases, with 19 bases spanning the gap. The germline gives CDR1 GTSNPN, CDR2 SVGIG (reference sequence). The CDR3 spells CACQGSGATEQYF. CDR3 nucleotide sequence: TGTGCCTGTCAAGGGAGCGGAGCTACGGAGCAGTACTTC.

This chain uses TRBV7-2 with TRBJ1-2; D gene ambiguous. V was shortened by 1 base and J by 1 base, with 7 bases between the two germline ends. CDR3 length: 14 amino acids. Germline V gene sequence: CDR1 SGHTA, CDR2 FQGNSA. This chain's CDR3 is CASSLVEGNYGYTF. The CDR3 region has the DNA TGTGCCAGCAGCTTAGTAGAGGGTAACTATGGCTACACCTTC.

This clone was counted once. The V and J genes are TRBV25-1 and TRBJ1-1; D gene ambiguous. Trimming took 3 bases from V and 6 from J, leaving 20 bases between them. This CDR3 contains 16 residues. The germline CDR1 and CDR2 sequences are MGHDK and SYGVNS. The CDR3 here is CASSENGPGRIAEAFF. CDR3 coding DNA: TGTGCCAGCAGTGAGAACGGCCCGGGGAGGATCGCTGAAGCTTTCTTT.

This clone turned up a few times. CDR3 bases: TGTGCCATCAGTGAGCCGACTAGCGGGAGTCCGCGTGAGCAGTTCTTC. Encoded protein: CAISEPTSGSPREQFF. The V and J genes are TRBV10-3 and TRBJ2-1; TRBD2 aligns across 12 bases. V gave up 2 bases and J gave up 9 bases; unmatched junction bases: 8. The CDR3 has 16 amino acids. Germline values: CDR1 ENHRY, CDR2 SYGVKD.

This clone was picked up a small number of times. The chain joins TRBV19 to TRBJ2-6; a possible D gene is TRBD2 (7 bases). The CDR3 extends over 15 amino acids. Germline CDR1 is LNHDA and CDR2 is SQIVND (reference sequence). Trimming removed 6 bases from V and 4 bases from J, with 13 bases in between. The CDR3 nucleotides read TGTGCCAGTAGACGGGGGGCCTTCGGGGCCAACGTCCTGACTTTC. Protein: CASRRGAFGANVLTF.

This clone was found a few times. V gene TRBV5-6 combines with J gene TRBJ1-6; D possibly corresponds to TRBD1 (5 bases). Germline V lookup: CDR1 SGHDT, CDR2 YYEEEE. V gave up 4 bases and J gave up 0 bases, with 20 bases separating them. This CDR3 is 19 amino acids long. The CDR3 bases are TGTGCCAGCAGCCCCGGCCCCCGCGGGGCGAGCTCCTATAATTCACCCCTCCACTTT. Its protein is CASSPGPRGASSYNSPLHF.

The chain combines TRBV28 with TRBJ2-1; tentatively, D is TRBD1 (5 bases). CDR1 MDHEN and CDR2 SYDVKM come from the germline V gene. This CDR3 is 14 amino acids long. V was shortened by 3 bases and J by 5 bases, with 11 bases between the two germline ends. Here the CDR3 reads CASSFTGRNNEQFF. The CDR3 coding sequence is TGTGCCAGCAGTTTTACAGGACGAAACAATGAGCAGTTCTTC.

V is TRBV5-4 and J is TRBJ1-2; 10 positions agree with TRBD1. Germline V gene sequence: CDR1 SGHNT, CDR2 YYREEE (reference sequence). The CDR3 contains 15 residues. Trimming removed 2 bases from V and 3 bases from J; junction bases left unmatched: 4. The CDR3 is CASSFGTGEDYGYTF. In DNA form, the CDR3 reads TGTGCCAGCAGCTTTGGGACAGGGGAGGACTATGGCTACACCTTC.

This chain joins TRBV14 and TRBJ2-7, with D perhaps matching TRBD2 (5 bases). The CDR3 length is 14 residues. V shed 1 base and J shed 3 bases, with 10 bases lying between them. Germline-derived CDR1 and CDR2 are SGHDN and FVKESK. DNA for the CDR3: TGTGCCAGCAGCCAAGCCGGGATCGGCTACGAGCAGTACTTC. Its protein product is CASSQAGIGYEQYF.